Sequencing of this T cell receptor (beta chain) was carried out in a study of blood T cell repertoires in COVID-19. Study-wide context: From T cells, B-cell-depleted T cells, or PBMCs came the material, which was cDNA or gDNA.

Sequencing used immunoSEQ multiplex PCR; TCRdb keeps in-frame clones, though not all of them. The sample records 110,000 or so clones, approximately 81% being singletons. CDR1 SGHAT and CDR2 FQNNGV come from the germline V gene. The CDR3 covers 16 residues. V gave up 5 bases and J gave up 4 bases; unmatched junction bases: 9. Material for sequencing was peripheral blood. The source of this sequence is a man between 40 and 49 years old with acute or convalescent COVID-19. The chain joins TRBV11-2 to TRBJ1-4, with 8 nucleotides matching TRBD1. Here the CDR3 DNA reads TGTGCCAGCAGCCTGCGGACAGGGTCTTTTAATGAAAAACTGTTTTTT. This codes for CASSLRTGSFNEKLFF.